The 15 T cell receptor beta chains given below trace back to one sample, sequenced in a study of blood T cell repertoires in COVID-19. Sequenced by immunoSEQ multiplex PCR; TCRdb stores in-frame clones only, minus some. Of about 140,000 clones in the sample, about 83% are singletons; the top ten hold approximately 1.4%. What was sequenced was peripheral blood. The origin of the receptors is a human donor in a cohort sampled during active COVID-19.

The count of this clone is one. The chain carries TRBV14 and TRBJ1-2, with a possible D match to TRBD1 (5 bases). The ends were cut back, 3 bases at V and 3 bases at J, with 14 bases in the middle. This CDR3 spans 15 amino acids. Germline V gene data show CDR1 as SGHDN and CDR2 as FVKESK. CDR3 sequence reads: CASSHRGWQDYGYTF. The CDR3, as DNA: TGTGCCAGCAGCCACCGGGGGTGGCAGGACTATGGCTACACCTTC.

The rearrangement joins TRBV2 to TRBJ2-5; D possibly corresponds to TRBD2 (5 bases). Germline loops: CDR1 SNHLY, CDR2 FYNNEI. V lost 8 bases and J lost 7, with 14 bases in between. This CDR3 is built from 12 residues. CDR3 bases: TGTGCCAGCCGGAACGACCGGGGGACCCAGTACTTC. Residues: CASRNDRGTQYF.

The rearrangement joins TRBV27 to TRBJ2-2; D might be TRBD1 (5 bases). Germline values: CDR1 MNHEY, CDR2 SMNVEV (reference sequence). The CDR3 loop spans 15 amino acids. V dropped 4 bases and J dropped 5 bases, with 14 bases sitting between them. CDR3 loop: CASSSAGIVTGELFF. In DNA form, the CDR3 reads TGTGCCAGCAGTTCAGCAGGGATTGTGACCGGGGAGCTGTTTTTT.

The CDR3 is CASSSSGVNEQFF. Here the CDR3 DNA reads TGTGCCAGCAGCTCCAGCGGGGTAAATGAGCAGTTCTTC. V is TRBV5-6 and J is TRBJ2-1; the match to TRBD2 covers 7 bases. Germline V gene sequence: CDR1 SGHDT, CDR2 YYEEEE. The CDR3 spans 13 residues. After removal of 3 bases from V and 7 bases from J, the junction contained 4 bases not matched to a gene. Combining the CDR3 with reference TRBV5-6 and TRBJ2-1 gives the whole variable domain DAGVTQSPTHLIKTRGQQVTLRCSPKSGHDTVSWYQQALGQGPQFIFQYYEEEERQRGNFPDRFSGHQFPNYSSELNVNALLLGDSALYLCASSSSGVNEQFFGPGTRLTVL.

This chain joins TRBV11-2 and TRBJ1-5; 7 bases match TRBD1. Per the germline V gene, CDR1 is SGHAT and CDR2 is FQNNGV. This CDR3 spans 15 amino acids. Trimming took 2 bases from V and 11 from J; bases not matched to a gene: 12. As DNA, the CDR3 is TGTGCCAGCAGCTTAACGTCAGGGGGGTACTCCACCCAGCATTTT. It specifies CASSLTSGGYSTQHF.

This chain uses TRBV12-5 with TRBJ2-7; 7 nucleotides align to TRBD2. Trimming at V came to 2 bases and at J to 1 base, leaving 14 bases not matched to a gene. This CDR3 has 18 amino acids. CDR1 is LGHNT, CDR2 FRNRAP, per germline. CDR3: CASGLHRTQSGTSYEQYF. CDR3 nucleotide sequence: TGTGCTAGTGGTTTGCATAGGACCCAGAGCGGGACTTCCTACGAGCAGTACTTC.

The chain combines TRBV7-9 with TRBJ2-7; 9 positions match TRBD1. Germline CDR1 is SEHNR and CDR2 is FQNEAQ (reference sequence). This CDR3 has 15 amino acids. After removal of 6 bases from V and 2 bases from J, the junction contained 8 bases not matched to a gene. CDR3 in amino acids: CASSRTGTGTYEQYF. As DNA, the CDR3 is TGTGCCAGCAGTCGTACCGGGACAGGGACCTACGAGCAGTACTTC.

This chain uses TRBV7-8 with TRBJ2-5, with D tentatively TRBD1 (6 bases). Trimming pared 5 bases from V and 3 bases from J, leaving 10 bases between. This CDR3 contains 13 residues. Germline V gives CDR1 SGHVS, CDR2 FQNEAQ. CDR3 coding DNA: TGTGCCAGCAGCCGTACAGGGAAAGAGACCCAGTACTTC. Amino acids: CASSRTGKETQYF.

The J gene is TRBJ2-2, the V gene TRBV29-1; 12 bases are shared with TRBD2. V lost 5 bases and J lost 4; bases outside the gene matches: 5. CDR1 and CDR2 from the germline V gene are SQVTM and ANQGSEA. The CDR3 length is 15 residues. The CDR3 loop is CSVLLAGGGTGELFF. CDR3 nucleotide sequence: TGCAGCGTTCTCCTAGCGGGAGGGGGCACCGGGGAGCTGTTTTTT.

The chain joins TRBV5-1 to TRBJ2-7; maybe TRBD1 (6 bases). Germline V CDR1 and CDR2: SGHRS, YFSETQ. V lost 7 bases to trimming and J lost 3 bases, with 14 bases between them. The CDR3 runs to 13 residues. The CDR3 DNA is TGCGCCAGCGGACGGGACACCTTCTACGAGCAGTACTTC. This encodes CASGRDTFYEQYF.

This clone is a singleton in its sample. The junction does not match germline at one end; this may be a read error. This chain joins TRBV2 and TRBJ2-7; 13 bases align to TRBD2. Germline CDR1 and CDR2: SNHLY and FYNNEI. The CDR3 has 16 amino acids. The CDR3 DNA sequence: TGTGCCAGCAGTTCCACACAACTAGCGGGAGGGCCATTATCGGCCTTC. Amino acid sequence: CASSSTQLAGGPLSAF.

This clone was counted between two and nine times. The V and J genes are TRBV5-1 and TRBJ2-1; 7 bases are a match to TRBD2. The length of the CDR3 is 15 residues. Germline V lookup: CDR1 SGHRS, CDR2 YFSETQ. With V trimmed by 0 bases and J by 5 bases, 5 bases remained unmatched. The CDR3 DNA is TGCGCCAGCAGCTTGGTGGGGCTAGCGGACAATGAGCAGTTCTTC. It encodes CASSLVGLADNEQFF.

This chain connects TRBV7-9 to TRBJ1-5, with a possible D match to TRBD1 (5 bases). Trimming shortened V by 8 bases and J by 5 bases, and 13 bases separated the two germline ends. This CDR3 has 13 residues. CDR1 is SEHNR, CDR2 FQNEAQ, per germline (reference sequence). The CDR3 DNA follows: TGTGCCAGCGGGGGGAATTGGGATCAGCCCCAGCATTTT. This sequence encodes CASGGNWDQPQHF. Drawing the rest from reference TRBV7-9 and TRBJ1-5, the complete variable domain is DTGVSQNPRHKITKRGQNVTFRCDPISEHNRLYWYRQTLGQGPEFLTYFQNEAQLEKSRLLSDRFSAERPKGSFSTLEIQRTEQGDSAMYLCASGGNWDQPQHFGDGTRLSIL.

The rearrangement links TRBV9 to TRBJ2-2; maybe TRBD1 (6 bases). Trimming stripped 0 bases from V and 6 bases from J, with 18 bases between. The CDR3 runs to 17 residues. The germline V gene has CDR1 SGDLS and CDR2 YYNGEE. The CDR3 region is CASSVAGGANFPGELFF. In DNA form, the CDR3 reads TGTGCCAGCAGCGTAGCTGGGGGCGCAAACTTTCCCGGGGAGCTGTTTTTT.

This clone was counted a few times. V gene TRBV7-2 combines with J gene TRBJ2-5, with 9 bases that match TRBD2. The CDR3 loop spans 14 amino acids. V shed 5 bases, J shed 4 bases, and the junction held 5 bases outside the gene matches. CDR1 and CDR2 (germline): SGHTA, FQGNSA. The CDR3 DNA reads TGTGCCAGCAGCCTTAGCGGGAGTGCAGAGACCCAGTACTTC. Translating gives CASSLSGSAETQYF.